These 10 T cell receptor beta chains originate from one sample sequenced in a study of T cell responses to AZD1222 COVID-19 vaccine. Method: immunoSEQ multiplex PCR; TCRdb's copy keeps in-frame clones and lacks some. Counted here are about 120,000 clones, almost 95% occurring once; the ten biggest clones make up 1.7%. The sample was peripheral blood, taken on day 0 of AZD1222 vaccination. The receptors derive from an adult in good health.

The rearrangement joins TRBV19 to TRBJ1-1, with TRBD1 as a possible D gene (5 bases). CDR1 is LNHDA, CDR2 SQIVND, per germline (reference sequence). V gave up 5 bases and J gave up 0 bases, with 16 bases separating them. The CDR3 extends over 16 amino acids. CDR3 DNA: TGTGCCAGTAGTGCCCAGTGGGGGATCTTGAACACTGAAGCTTTCTTT. The encoded protein is CASSAQWGILNTEAFF.

The count of this clone is one. The chain uses TRBV6-2 or TRBV6-3 and TRBJ2-7; tentatively, D is TRBD2 (6 bases). The CDR3 sequence is 14 residues long. The V gene's germline CDR1 is MNHEY and CDR2 SVGEGT. V was shortened by 6 bases and J by 3 bases, with 15 bases between the two germline ends. DNA for the CDR3: TGTGCCAGCAGCCCACACGGGACTGACTACGAGCAGTACGTC. This gives the protein CASSPHGTDYEQYV.

The CDR3 DNA reads as TGTGCCAGCAGCCTCGGACTAGCGGGAGACTACGAGCAGTACGTC. It is translated as CASSLGLAGDYEQYV. The chain employs TRBV5-6 and TRBJ2-7; TRBD2 aligns across 13 bases. From germline, CDR1 is SGHDT and CDR2 YYEEEE. The CDR3 is 15 residues long. V dropped 4 bases and J dropped 3; count of bases not matched to a gene: 4.

The chain has TRBV6-4 and TRBJ2-1; 7 nucleotides agree with TRBD2. The CDR3 loop spans 14 amino acids. From germline, CDR1 is MRHNA and CDR2 SNTAGT. The J segment lost 1 base and the V segment lost 6 bases, leaving 3 bases of the junction unmatched. The CDR3: CASSRDYSYNEQFF. CDR3 nucleotides: TGTGCCAGCAGCCGGGACTATTCCTACAATGAGCAGTTCTTC.

The J gene is TRBJ1-1, the V gene TRBV7-9; D unresolved. CDR1 and CDR2 from the germline V gene are SEHNR and FQNEAQ (reference sequence). V lost 1 base, J lost 4 bases, and 13 bases lay in between. The CDR3 is made up of 15 amino acids. The CDR3: CASSLEVVRGTEAFF. Here the CDR3 DNA reads TGTGCCAGCAGCTTAGAGGTGGTTCGGGGCACTGAAGCTTTCTTT.

This clone occurred once. The chain has TRBV3-1 (or the pseudogene TRBV3-2) and TRBJ1-2, with D unresolved. This CDR3 contains 12 residues. The ends were cut back, 1 base at V and 5 bases at J, with 5 bases in the middle. The germline V gene has CDR1 LGHDT and CDR2 YNNKEL (reference sequence). The CDR3 coding sequence is TGTGCCAGCAGCCAAGCCCGTTATGGCTACACCTTC. Amino acid sequence: CASSQARYGYTF.

This clone was detected once. The chain has TRBV30 and TRBJ1-3, with unresolved D. V gave up 4 bases and J gave up 0 bases, with 7 bases separating them. The germline V gene encodes CDR1 GTSNPN and CDR2 SVGIG (reference sequence). This CDR3 spans 13 amino acids. The CDR3 is CAWTENSGNTIYF. The CDR3 DNA reads as TGTGCCTGGACCGAGAACTCTGGAAACACCATATATTTT.

The J gene is TRBJ1-1, the V gene TRBV7-3, with 7 bases aligning to TRBD1. The CDR3 loop spans 12 amino acids. Looked up from germline, CDR1 is SGHTA and CDR2 is FQGTGA. The trim removed 5 bases at V and 10 bases at J, leaving 7 bases unmatched. The CDR3 DNA sequence: TGTGCCAGCAGCGCCTTTACAGGGGTAGCTTTCTTT. Its translation: CASSAFTGVAFF.

The CDR3 DNA follows: TGCGCCAGCAGCCAAGGAACTGGGACAGGCACAATGGGCTACACCTTC. This codes for CASSQGTGTGTMGYTF. V usage is TRBV4-1 and J usage is TRBJ1-2; 8 bases are a match to TRBD1. The CDR3 spans 16 residues. Trimming cost V 1 base and J 8 bases; bases outside gene matches: 12. CDR1 MGHRA and CDR2 YSYEKL come from the germline V gene.

The chain recombines TRBV2 with TRBJ1-5, with 9 bases identical to TRBD1. The CDR3 runs to 15 residues. Germline V CDR1 and CDR2: SNHLY, FYNNEI. Unmatched junction bases numbered 5, after V lost 5 bases and J lost 3 bases. The DNA for the CDR3 is TGTGCCAGCAGTCAACAGGGGGCCACCAATCAGCCCCAGCATTTT. Translated: CASSQQGATNQPQHF.